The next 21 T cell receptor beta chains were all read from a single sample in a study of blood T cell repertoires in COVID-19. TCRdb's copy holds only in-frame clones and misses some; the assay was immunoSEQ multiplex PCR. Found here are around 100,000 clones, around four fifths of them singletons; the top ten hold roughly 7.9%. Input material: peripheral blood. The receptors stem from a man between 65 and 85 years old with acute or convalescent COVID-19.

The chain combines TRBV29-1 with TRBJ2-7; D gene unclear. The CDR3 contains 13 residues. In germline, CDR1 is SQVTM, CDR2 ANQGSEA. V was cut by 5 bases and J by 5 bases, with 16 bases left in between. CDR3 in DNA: TGCAGCGTTCTAAGTTCCAGGTACCACGAGCAGTACTTC. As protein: CSVLSSRYHEQYF.

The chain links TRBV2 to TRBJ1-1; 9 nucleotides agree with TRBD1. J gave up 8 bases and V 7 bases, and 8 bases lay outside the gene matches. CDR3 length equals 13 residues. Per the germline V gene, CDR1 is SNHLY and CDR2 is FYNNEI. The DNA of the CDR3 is TGTGCCAGCAACCCACAGGGGGCATCCGAAGCTTTCTTT. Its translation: CASNPQGASEAFF.

This chain's CDR3 is CASSPRQGNYGYTF. Here the CDR3 DNA reads TGTGCCAGCAGCCCACGACAGGGAAACTATGGCTACACCTTC. The chain uses TRBV6-1 and TRBJ1-2; 7 nucleotides line up with TRBD1. The CDR3 loop spans 14 amino acids. Germline lookup yields CDR1 MNHNS and CDR2 SASEGT. The J segment lost 2 bases and the V segment lost 6 bases, leaving 6 bases of the junction unmatched.

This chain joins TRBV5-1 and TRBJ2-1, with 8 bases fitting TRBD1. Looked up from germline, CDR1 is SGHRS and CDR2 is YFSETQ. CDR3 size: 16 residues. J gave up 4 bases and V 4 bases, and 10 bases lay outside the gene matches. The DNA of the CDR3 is TGCGCCAGCAGCCCGGGACAGGTGGGGGTATACAATGAGCAGTTCTTC. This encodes CASSPGQVGVYNEQFF. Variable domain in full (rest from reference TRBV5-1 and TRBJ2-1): KAGVTQTPRYLIKTRGQQVTLSCSPISGHRSVSWYQQTPGQGLQFLFEYFSETQRNKGNFPGRFSGRQFSNSRSEMNVSTLELGDSALYLCASSPGQVGVYNEQFFGPGTRLTVL.

The CDR3 nucleotides are TGTGCCAGCAAGTTCCGCGCGGGAGCGCCCCAAGAGACCCAGTACTTC. This sequence encodes CASKFRAGAPQETQYF. The rearrangement links TRBV2 to TRBJ2-5; TRBD2 matches at 7 bases. CDR3 size: 16 residues. J gave up 1 base and V 7 bases, and 12 bases lay outside the gene matches. Germline V gene sequence: CDR1 SNHLY, CDR2 FYNNEI.

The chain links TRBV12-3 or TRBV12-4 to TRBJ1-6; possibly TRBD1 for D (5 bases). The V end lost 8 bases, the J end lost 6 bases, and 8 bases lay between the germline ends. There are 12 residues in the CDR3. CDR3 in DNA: TGTGCCAGCGGCAGGGCTAATTCACCCCTCCACTTT. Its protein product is CASGRANSPLHF.

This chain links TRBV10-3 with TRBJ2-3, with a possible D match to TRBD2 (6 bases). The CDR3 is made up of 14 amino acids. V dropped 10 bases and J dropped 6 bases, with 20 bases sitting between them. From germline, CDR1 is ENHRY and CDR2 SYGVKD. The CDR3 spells CANAGGAGFDTQYF. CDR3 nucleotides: TGTGCCAACGCCGGAGGGGCTGGGTTCGATACGCAGTATTTT.

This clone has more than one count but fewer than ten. The CDR3 DNA follows: TGTGCCAGTAGTATAAGGGCTTACAGGGGTACTTTTGAAAGCAATCAGCCCCAGCATTTT. This gives the protein CASSIRAYRGTFESNQPQHF. This chain connects TRBV19 to TRBJ1-5; 7 positions match TRBD1. The CDR3 extends over 20 amino acids. Germline CDR1 and CDR2: LNHDA and SQIVND (reference sequence). The J segment lost 1 base and the V segment lost 2 bases, leaving 17 bases of the junction unmatched.

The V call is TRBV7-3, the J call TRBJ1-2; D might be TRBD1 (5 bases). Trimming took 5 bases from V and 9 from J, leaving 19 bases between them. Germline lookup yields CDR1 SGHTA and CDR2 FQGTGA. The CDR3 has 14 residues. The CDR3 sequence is CASSPSGPLGRYTF. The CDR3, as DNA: TGTGCCAGCAGCCCATCCGGGCCCCTGGGGCGCTACACCTTC.

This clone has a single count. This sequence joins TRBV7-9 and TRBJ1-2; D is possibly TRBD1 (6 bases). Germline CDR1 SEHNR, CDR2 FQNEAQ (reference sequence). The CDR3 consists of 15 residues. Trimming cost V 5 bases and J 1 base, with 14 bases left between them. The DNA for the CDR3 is TGTGCCAGCAGCCCAAACTGGGACATTAACTATGGCTACACCTTC. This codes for CASSPNWDINYGYTF.

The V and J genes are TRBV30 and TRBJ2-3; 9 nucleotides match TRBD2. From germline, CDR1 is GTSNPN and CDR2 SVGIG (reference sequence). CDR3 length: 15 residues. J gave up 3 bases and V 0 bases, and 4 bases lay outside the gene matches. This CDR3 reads CAWSVTSGRTDTQYF. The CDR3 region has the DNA TGTGCCTGGAGTGTAACCAGCGGGAGGACAGATACGCAGTATTTT.

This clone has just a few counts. The CDR3: CASSVQGVTDTQYF. The DNA of the CDR3 is TGTGCCAGCAGCGTACAGGGGGTCACAGATACGCAGTATTTT. The genes are TRBV9 and TRBJ2-3; 7 nucleotides match TRBD1. This CDR3 comprises 14 residues. From germline, CDR1 is SGDLS and CDR2 YYNGEE. The junction had 1 base not matched to a gene; V was cut back by 1 base and J by 2 bases.

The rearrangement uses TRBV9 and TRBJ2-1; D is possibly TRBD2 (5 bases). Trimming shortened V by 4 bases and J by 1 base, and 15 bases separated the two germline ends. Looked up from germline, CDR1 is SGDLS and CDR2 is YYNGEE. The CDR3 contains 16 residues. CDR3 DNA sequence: TGTGCCAGCAGCCCTACTTACACGGGGTCCTACAATGAGCAGTTCTTC. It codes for CASSPTYTGSYNEQFF.

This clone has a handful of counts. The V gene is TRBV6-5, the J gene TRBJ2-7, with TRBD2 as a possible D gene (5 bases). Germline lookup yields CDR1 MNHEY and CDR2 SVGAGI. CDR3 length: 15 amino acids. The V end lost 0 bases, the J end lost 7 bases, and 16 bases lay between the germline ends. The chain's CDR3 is CASSYSQTPGGEQYF. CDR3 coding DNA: TGTGCCAGCAGTTACTCTCAGACTCCCGGCGGGGAGCAGTACTTC.

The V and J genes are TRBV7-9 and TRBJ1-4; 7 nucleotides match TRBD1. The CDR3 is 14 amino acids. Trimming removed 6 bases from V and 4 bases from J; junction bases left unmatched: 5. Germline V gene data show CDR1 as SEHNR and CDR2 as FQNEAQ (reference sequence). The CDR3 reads CASSMGQLNEKLFF. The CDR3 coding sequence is TGTGCCAGCAGTATGGGACAGCTTAATGAAAAACTGTTTTTT.

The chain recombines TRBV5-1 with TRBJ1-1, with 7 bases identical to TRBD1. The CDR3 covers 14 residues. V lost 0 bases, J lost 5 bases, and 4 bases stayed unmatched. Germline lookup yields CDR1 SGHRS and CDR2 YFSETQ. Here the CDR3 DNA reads TGCGCCAGCAGCTTGGGGGACAGAGAAACTGAAGCTTTCTTT. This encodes CASSLGDRETEAFF.

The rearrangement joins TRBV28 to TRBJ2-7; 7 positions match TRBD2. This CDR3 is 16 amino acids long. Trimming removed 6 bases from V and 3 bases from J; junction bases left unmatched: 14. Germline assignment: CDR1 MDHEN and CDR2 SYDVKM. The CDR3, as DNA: TGTGCCAGCAGCCCCCCGGGGGGTCCCCAACTCTACGAGCAGTACTTC. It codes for CASSPPGGPQLYEQYF.

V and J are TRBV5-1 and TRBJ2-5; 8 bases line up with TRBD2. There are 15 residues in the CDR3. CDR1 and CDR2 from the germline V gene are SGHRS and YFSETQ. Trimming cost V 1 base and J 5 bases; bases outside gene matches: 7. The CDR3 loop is CASSLSGRGQETQYF. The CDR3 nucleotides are TGCGCCAGCAGCTTGTCCGGGAGGGGCCAGGAGACCCAGTACTTC.

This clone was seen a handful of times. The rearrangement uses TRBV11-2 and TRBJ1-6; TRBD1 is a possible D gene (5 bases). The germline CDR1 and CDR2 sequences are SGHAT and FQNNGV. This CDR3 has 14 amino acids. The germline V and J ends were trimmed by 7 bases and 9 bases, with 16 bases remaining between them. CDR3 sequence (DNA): TGTGCCAGCACCTTTCCGGGGGGGGGTTCACCCCTCCACTTT. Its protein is CASTFPGGGSPLHF.

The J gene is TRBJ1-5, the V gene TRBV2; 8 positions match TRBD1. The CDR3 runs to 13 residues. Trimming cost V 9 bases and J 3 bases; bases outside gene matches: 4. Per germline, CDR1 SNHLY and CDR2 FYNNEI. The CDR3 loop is CASETGANQPQHF. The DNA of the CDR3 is TGTGCCAGTGAGACAGGGGCCAATCAGCCCCAGCATTTT.

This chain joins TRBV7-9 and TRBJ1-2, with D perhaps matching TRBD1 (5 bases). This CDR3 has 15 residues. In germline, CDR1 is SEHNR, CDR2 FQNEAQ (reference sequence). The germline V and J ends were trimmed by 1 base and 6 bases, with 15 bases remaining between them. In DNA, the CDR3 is TGTGCCAGCAGCTTAGGGCAGGGAAGGATTGATGGCTACACCTTC. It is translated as CASSLGQGRIDGYTF.